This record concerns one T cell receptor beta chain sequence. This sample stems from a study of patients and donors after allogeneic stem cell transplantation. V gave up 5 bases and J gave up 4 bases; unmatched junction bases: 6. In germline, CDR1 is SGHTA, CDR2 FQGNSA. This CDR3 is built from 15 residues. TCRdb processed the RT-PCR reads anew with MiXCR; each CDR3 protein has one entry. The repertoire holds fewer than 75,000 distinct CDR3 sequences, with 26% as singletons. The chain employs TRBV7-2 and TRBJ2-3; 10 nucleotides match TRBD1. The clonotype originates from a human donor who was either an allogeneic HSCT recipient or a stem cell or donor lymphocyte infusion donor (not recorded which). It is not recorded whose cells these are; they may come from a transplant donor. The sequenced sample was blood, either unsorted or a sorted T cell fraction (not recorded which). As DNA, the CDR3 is TGTGCCAGCAGCCCTCCGGGACAGGGGCCAGATACGCAGTATTTT. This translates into CASSPPGQGPDTQYF.